The subject of this entry is one TCR beta chain. The data are from a study of blood T cell repertoires in COVID-19. Overall study context: The origin of the acute and convalescent COVID-19 samples was the United States, Italy and Spain. Nucleic acid was either cDNA or gDNA, and it came from T cells, B-cell-depleted T cells, or PBMCs.

Per the original data handling: Reference gene primer amplification in the assay estimated nucleated cell counts. Libraries were prepared by immunoSEQ multiplex PCR; TCRdb keeps only in-frame clonotypes and omits some of them. V, J and clone size are taken as reported in that table, and D and trimming were inferred from the DNA itself. Of around 200,000 clones detected, 85% appear once; the ten largest clones hold roughly 5%. CDR1 SQVTM and CDR2 ANQGSEA come from the germline V gene. The CDR3 extends over 12 amino acids. Deletions cut 2 bases from V and 8 bases from J, with 12 bases between. The receptor's source is an elderly woman with acute or convalescent COVID-19. Sequencing was done on a sample of peripheral blood. J is TRBJ1-1 and V is TRBV29-1, with a weak D call TRBD1 (5 bases). CDR3 DNA sequence: TGCAGCGTTGAATATTGGGCAGGGGAAGCTTTCTTT. It codes for CSVEYWAGEAFF.